Following are 10 T cell receptor beta chains from one sample sequenced in a study of beta chain features in type 1 diabetes. The study reverse transcribed the entire isolated RNA, so it sequenced expressed TCRB transcripts. Sequencing used immunoSEQ multiplex PCR; TCRdb keeps in-frame clones, though not all of them. Among under 400,000 clones listed, 10% to 15% were seen once. Input material: naive CD4+ T cells from blood. These receptors were taken from a man in his late teens or twenties in good health.

This clone was seen only a few times. Other DNA sequences in this sample translate to the same CDR3. The gene calls are TRBV29-1 and TRBJ1-5; D may be TRBD1 (5 bases). The germline V gene encodes CDR1 SQVTM and CDR2 ANQGSEA. The CDR3 sequence is 13 residues long. V was cut by 4 bases and J by 2 bases, with 9 bases left in between. The CDR3 coding sequence is TGCAGCGTTGTATCGGGGGGCAATCAGCCCCAGCATTTT. It is translated as CSVVSGGNQPQHF.

This clone was observed a few times. This sequence joins TRBV28 and TRBJ2-7, with 7 bases identical to TRBD1. The CDR3 covers 14 residues. CDR1 and CDR2 from the germline V gene are MDHEN and SYDVKM. V was clipped by 5 bases and J by 2 bases; unmatched bases: 6. DNA of the CDR3: TGTGCCAGCAGTGTGACAGGGCCCCCCTACGAGCAGTACTTC. This sequence encodes CASSVTGPPYEQYF. Drawing the rest from reference TRBV28 and TRBJ2-7, the complete variable domain is DVKVTQSSRYLVKRTGEKVFLECVQDMDHENMFWYRQDPGLGLRLIYFSYDVKMKEKGDIPEGYSVSREKKERFSLILESASTNQTSMYLCASSVTGPPYEQYFGPGTRLTVT.

In its sample, this clone was seen a few times. This sequence joins TRBV6-5 and TRBJ2-5, with TRBD2 matching 8 bases. J gave up 2 bases and V 6 bases, and 8 bases lay outside the gene matches. This CDR3 is 15 amino acids long. Per the germline V gene, CDR1 is MNHEY and CDR2 is SVGAGI. CDR3: CASSPTGGRQETQYF. In DNA form, the CDR3 reads TGTGCCAGCAGCCCGACGGGGGGGAGGCAAGAGACCCAGTACTTC.

This clone was counted between two and nine times. The rearrangement joins TRBV6-6 to TRBJ2-3, with D possibly being TRBD1 (5 bases). Per germline, CDR1 MNHNY and CDR2 SVGAGI (reference sequence). There are 15 residues in the CDR3. V lost 7 bases to trimming and J lost 2 bases, with 16 bases between them. For the CDR3, the DNA is TGTGCCAGCACCACCAGGGCAGAGTACACAGATACGCAGTATTTT. Translated, it gives CASTTRAEYTDTQYF.

This chain links TRBV6-6 with TRBJ2-7; 7 bases are a match to TRBD1. This CDR3 is 13 amino acids long. Trimming removed 8 bases from V and 2 bases from J; junction bases left unmatched: 6. CDR1 and CDR2 from the germline V gene are MNHNY and SVGAGI (reference sequence). The CDR3 region has the DNA TGTGCCAGCGGGACAGCGGCCCCCTACGAGCAGTACTTC. As protein: CASGTAAPYEQYF.

In this sample, this clone turned up a few times. This chain uses TRBV13 with TRBJ1-2; 9 bases align to TRBD1. The V gene's germline CDR1 is PRHDT and CDR2 FYEKMQ (reference sequence). This CDR3 has 16 residues. V was pared by 0 bases and J by 3 bases, with 5 bases of the junction left unmatched. CDR3: CASSLGVGQGDYGYTF. In DNA, the CDR3 is TGTGCCAGCAGCTTAGGAGTGGGACAGGGTGACTATGGCTACACCTTC.

There are a few counts of this clone. J is TRBJ1-3 and V is TRBV4-3; TRBD1 agrees at 7 bases. J lost 3 bases, V lost 5 bases, and 7 bases had no gene match. The CDR3 has 15 residues. Looked up from germline, CDR1 is LGHNA and CDR2 is YSLEER. CDR3 sequence (DNA): TGCGCCAGCAGCACTGGACAGGTTTTTGGAAACACCATATATTTT. It specifies CASSTGQVFGNTIYF.

This clone was seen only a few times. The chain recombines TRBV5-1 with TRBJ2-2; D unclear. Trimming stripped 4 bases from V and 6 bases from J, with 13 bases between. The CDR3 consists of 14 residues. The germline V gene has CDR1 SGHRS and CDR2 YFSETQ. The CDR3 DNA reads as TGCGCCAGCAGCATCGCCAGTGGTCCCGGGGAGCTGTTTTTT. Its translation is CASSIASGPGELFF.

The V and J genes are TRBV5-4 and TRBJ1-5; a possible D gene is TRBD1 (6 bases). Trimming removed 4 bases at V and 0 bases at J, with 8 bases between. CDR1 is SGHNT, CDR2 YYREEE, per germline (reference sequence). CDR3 length equals 14 residues. The CDR3 nucleotides are TGTGCCAGCAGCGCCAGGGGTAGCAATCAGCCCCAGCATTTT. Its protein is CASSARGSNQPQHF.

This clone was picked up a small number of times. The chain couples TRBV7-9 to TRBJ1-2; D remains ambiguous. V shed 1 base and J shed 5 bases, with 8 bases lying between them. The CDR3 loop spans 13 amino acids. CDR1 SEHNR and CDR2 FQNEAQ come from the germline V gene (reference sequence). CDR3 in DNA: TGTGCCAGCAGCTTAGAGACAACTTATGGCTACACCTTC. Protein sequence: CASSLETTYGYTF.